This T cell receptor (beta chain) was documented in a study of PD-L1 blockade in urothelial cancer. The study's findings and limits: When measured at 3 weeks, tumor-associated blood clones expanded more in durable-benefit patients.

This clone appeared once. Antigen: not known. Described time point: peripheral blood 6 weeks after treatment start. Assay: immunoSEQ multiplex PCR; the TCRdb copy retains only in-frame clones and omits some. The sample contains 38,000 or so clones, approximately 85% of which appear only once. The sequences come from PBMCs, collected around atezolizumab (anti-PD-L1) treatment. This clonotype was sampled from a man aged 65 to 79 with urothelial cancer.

The CDR3 nucleotides read TGCGCCAGCAGCTCCACCAACAGGGGGTCCCACGAGCAGTACTTC. It codes for CASSSTNRGSHEQYF. This chain joins TRBV5-1 and TRBJ2-7, with TRBD1 matching over 8 bases. Germline CDR1 and CDR2: SGHRS and YFSETQ. The CDR3 has 15 amino acids. V trimming: 3 bases; J trimming: 5 bases; junction bases outside the gene matches: 10. The full variable domain, in which reference TRBV5-1 and TRBJ2-7 provide the parts outside the CDR3, is KAGVTQTPRYLIKTRGQQVTLSCSPISGHRSVSWYQQTPGQGLQFLFEYFSETQRNKGNFPGRFSGRQFSNSRSEMNVSTLELGDSALYLCASSSTNRGSHEQYFGPGTRLTVT.